Reported below is one T cell receptor (beta chain). The sample originates from a study of shared clonotypes between healthy human individuals. The method was immunoSEQ multiplex PCR; TCRdb's version includes in-frame clones alone and lacks a portion of them. The sample consists of about 470,000 clones, more than 75% of them appearing once. The sequence came from a woman in her thirties or forties in good health. Some clones in this sample may be carry-over from other donors' samples. The sequenced sample consisted of PBMCs.

The CDR3 DNA reads TGTGCCAGCAGTCCGGACAGCTTAGCCAAAAACATTCAGTACTTC. Translation: CASSPDSLAKNIQYF. This chain joins TRBV21-1 and TRBJ2-4; the table's D call, TRBD1, has no DNA check behind it. TRBV21-1 is annotated as a pseudogene. There are 15 residues in the CDR3.